Sequencing of this TCR beta chain was carried out in a study of molecular identifiers for immune sequencing clone quantification. Whole-study findings and limits: About a million naive cells reportedly did not prevent detection of spiked Jurkat TCR RNA from one cell.

Naive CD8 libraries came from around 20,000 to 1,000,000 sorted cells with 10%, 30% or 50% RNA. Sorting isolated naive CD8 T cells as CD8+CD4-CCR7+CD45RA+ events. Bulk TCR library preparation followed previously described methods with listed TCR primers. TCRdb analysed the PCR reads with MiXCR anew, one entry per CDR3 protein. The sample includes more than 450,000 distinct CDR3 sequences, 20% to 25% of them seen just once. CDR1 is SEHNR, CDR2 FQNEAQ, per germline (reference sequence). The CDR3 spans 13 residues. With 4 bases clipped from V and 5 bases from J, the junction kept 5 bases outside the gene matches. This clonotype was counted a few times. Its specificity is not known.

The sample taken for sequencing was naive CD8+ T cells from blood, with Jurkat cell RNA spiked in. The subset was: FACS-sorted CD8+CD4-CCR7+CD45RA+ naive T cells. This clonotype was obtained from a human donor in good health. Some libraries in this study had Jurkat cell RNA spiked in. J is TRBJ2-7 and V is TRBV7-9, with 7 bases identical to TRBD1. CDR3 nucleotide sequence: TGTGCCAGCAGCTCCCGGGACAGAAACGAGCAGTACTTC. Its translation: CASSSRDRNEQYF.